The following is a T cell receptor beta chain sequence with its context. The entry originates in a study of shared clonotypes between healthy human individuals. Each of the donors was a healthy adult who was HIV-negative and had not had a recent acute infection or vaccination. V lost 0 bases and J 9 bases, leaving 18 bases between the germline ends. The CDR3 consists of 15 residues. Germline lookup yields CDR1 MNHEY and CDR2 SMNVEV (reference sequence). The protocol was immunoSEQ multiplex PCR, while the TCRdb copy is restricted to in-frame clones and leaves out a portion. The table has roughly 2.5 million clones, around nine tenths seen once.

The sequenced material came from naive CD4+ T cells sorted from blood. Subset meaning: CD45RA+ positively selected. The chain links TRBV27 to TRBJ2-7, with D unresolved. This receptor was identified in a man younger than 30 in good health. CDR3 region: CASSLSPSVVGRQYF. DNA of the CDR3: TGTGCCAGCAGTTTATCCCCCTCAGTGGTCGGCAGGCAGTACTTC.